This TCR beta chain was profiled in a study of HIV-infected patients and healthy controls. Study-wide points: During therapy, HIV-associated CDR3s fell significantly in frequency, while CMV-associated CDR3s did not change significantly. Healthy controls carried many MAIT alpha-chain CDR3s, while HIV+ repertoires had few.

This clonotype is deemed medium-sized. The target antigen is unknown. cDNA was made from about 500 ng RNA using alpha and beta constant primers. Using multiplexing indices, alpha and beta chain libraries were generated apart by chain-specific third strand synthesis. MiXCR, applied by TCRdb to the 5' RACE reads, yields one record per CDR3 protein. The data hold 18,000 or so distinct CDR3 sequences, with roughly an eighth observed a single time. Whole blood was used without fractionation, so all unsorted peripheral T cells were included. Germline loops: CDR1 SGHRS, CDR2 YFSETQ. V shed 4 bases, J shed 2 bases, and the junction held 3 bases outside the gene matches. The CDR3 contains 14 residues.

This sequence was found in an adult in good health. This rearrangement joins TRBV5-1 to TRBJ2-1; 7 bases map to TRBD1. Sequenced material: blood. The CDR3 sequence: CASSLTGAYNEQFF. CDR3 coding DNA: TGCGCCAGCAGCCTAACAGGGGCCTACAATGAGCAGTTCTTC.